This T cell receptor (beta chain) is from a study of Ad26.COV2.S vaccination and SARS-CoV-2 variants. Study at large: Intramuscular Ad26.COV2.S doses were given once or twice, 56 days apart. Whole-study results and caveats: Post-vaccination spike-specific CD8+ and CD4+ T cell responses reportedly had substantial breadth.

Repertoires were generated with immunoSEQ multiplex PCR, while TCRdb's copy carries only in-frame clones and drops some. The data show hundreds of thousands of clones, 88% seen once. The treatment: approximately 18 received Ad26.COV2.S at low or high dose, single or two shots; about 5 received placebo; per-sample allocation not given. Sampling happened 63 days after the first vaccine or placebo injection. Trimming took 4 bases from V and 4 from J, leaving 10 bases between them. The CDR3 consists of 13 residues. With regard to this clone: The antigen is not known.

Sequenced here: peripheral blood, sampled in a trial of Ad26.COV2.S vaccine versus placebo. The receptor was isolated from a person aged 18-60 years who received the Ad26.COV2.S COVID-19 vaccine or a placebo. The chain uses TRBV12-3 or TRBV12-4 and TRBJ1-2, with a weak D call TRBD1 (6 bases). CDR3 in DNA: TGTGCCAGCAGTTCTGCGGACAGCTATGGCTACACCTTC. This codes for CASSSADSYGYTF.